A selection of T cell receptor beta chains follows, all from one sample in a study of shared clonotypes between healthy human individuals. Profiling relied on immunoSEQ multiplex PCR, and the TCRdb table lists in-frame clones only, not all of them. This table has roughly 650,000 clones, about 97% appearing once. Material for sequencing was naive CD4+ T cells sorted from blood. The source of these receptors is a woman in her twenties or thirties in good health. CDR3s include the opening cysteine and the closing phenylalanine or tryptophan. Each record gives: CDR3 DNA, CDR3 protein, clone size, J gene, D gene, V gene. A D gene is named only where the DNA matches it firmly. The size of a clone is reported for some rows only, either as once, few or many, or as a class for expanded clones.

CDR3 DNA: TGTGCCAGCAACCGGGACAGGGGCGGGGATGGCTACACCTTC; CDR3 protein: CASNRDRGGDGYTF; clone size: -; J gene: TRBJ1-2; D gene: TRBD1; V gene: TRBV2
CDR3 DNA: TGTGCCAGCAGTAATTCGAATACGCAGTATTTT; CDR3 protein: CASSNSNTQYF; clone size: -; J gene: TRBJ2-3; D gene: -; V gene: TRBV2
CDR3 DNA: TGTGCCAGCAGTGATTGGGGGCGTATATCCTACGAGCAGTACTTC; CDR3 protein: CASSDWGRISYEQYF; clone size: -; J gene: TRBJ2-7; D gene: -; V gene: TRBV6-1
CDR3 DNA: TGCGCCAGCAGACGACTAGCGGGAGGCCATGAGCAGTTCTTC; CDR3 protein: CASRRLAGGHEQFF; clone size: once; J gene: TRBJ2-1; D gene: TRBD2; V gene: TRBV5-1
CDR3 DNA: TGCGCCAGCAGCTTAAAAAGGGGCGCGGACGAGCAGTACTTC; CDR3 protein: CASSLKRGADEQYF; clone size: -; J gene: TRBJ2-7; D gene: -; V gene: TRBV5-1
CDR3 DNA: TGTGCCAGCACTTACAGGGGCCCCAATGAAAAACTGTTTTTT; CDR3 protein: CASTYRGPNEKLFF; clone size: -; J gene: TRBJ1-4; D gene: TRBD1; V gene: TRBV27
CDR3 DNA: TGTGCCAGCAGTACCCCAGACTATGGCTACACCTTC; CDR3 protein: CASSTPDYGYTF; clone size: -; J gene: TRBJ1-2; D gene: -; V gene: TRBV6-5
CDR3 DNA: TGTGCCAGCAGTGAGCGGGAGGGCCGCCAGTTCTTC; CDR3 protein: CASSEREGRQFF; clone size: -; J gene: TRBJ2-1; D gene: TRBD2; V gene: TRBV6-1
CDR3 DNA: TGCGCCAGCAGCTTGGGTTCTAGCGGATTATACGAGCAGTACTTC; CDR3 protein: CASSLGSSGLYEQYF; clone size: -; J gene: TRBJ2-7; D gene: TRBD2; V gene: TRBV5-1
CDR3 DNA: TGTGCCAGCATCCCGCGGAACAGGGGGTTTTTCGCTGAAGCTTTCTTT; CDR3 protein: CASIPRNRGFFAEAFF; clone size: -; J gene: TRBJ1-1; D gene: TRBD1; V gene: TRBV6-6
CDR3 DNA: TGTGCCAGCAGCGTAGCTCCCGGGGGAATGTACGAGCAGTACTTC; CDR3 protein: CASSVAPGGMYEQYF; clone size: -; J gene: TRBJ2-7; D gene: -; V gene: TRBV9
CDR3 DNA: TGTGCCAGTAGTCCACAGGGAGCTGGTGGTGAAAAACTGTTTTTT; CDR3 protein: CASSPQGAGGEKLFF; clone size: -; J gene: TRBJ1-4; D gene: -; V gene: TRBV19
CDR3 DNA: TGTGCCAGCAGCCGAACTAGCTCGAGCTCCTACGAGCAGTACTTC; CDR3 protein: CASSRTSSSSYEQYF; clone size: once; J gene: TRBJ2-7; D gene: -; V gene: TRBV27
CDR3 DNA: TGTGCCAGCAGCTTAGGCACAGGGATAAGCTCCTACAATGAGCAGTTCTTC; CDR3 protein: CASSLGTGISSYNEQFF; clone size: -; J gene: TRBJ2-1; D gene: -; V gene: TRBV7-2
CDR3 DNA: TGTGCCAGCACCCAGGACACCAACTCCTACGAGCAGTACTTC; CDR3 protein: CASTQDTNSYEQYF; clone size: -; J gene: TRBJ2-7; D gene: -; V gene: TRBV6-6
CDR3 DNA: TGTGCCAGCAGGAGAGGGACAGGGGTAAATCAGCCCCAGCATTTT; CDR3 protein: CASRRGTGVNQPQHF; clone size: -; J gene: TRBJ1-5; D gene: TRBD1; V gene: TRBV6-1
CDR3 DNA: TGTGCCAGCAGTACGCACACCGGGGAGCTGTTTTTT; CDR3 protein: CASSTHTGELFF; clone size: -; J gene: TRBJ2-2; D gene: -; V gene: TRBV6-5
CDR3 DNA: TGTGCCATCACCAGCGACTATTCCTACGAGCAGTACTTC; CDR3 protein: CAITSDYSYEQYF; clone size: -; J gene: TRBJ2-7; D gene: -; V gene: TRBV2
CDR3 DNA: TGCGCCAGCCTGGGGATTGGGGCGGAGGGCTACACCTTC; CDR3 protein: CASLGIGAEGYTF; clone size: -; J gene: TRBJ1-2; D gene: -; V gene: TRBV5-1
CDR3 DNA: TGTGCCAGCAGGAACTTCCTCCAGGGGCACGAGCAGTACTTC; CDR3 protein: CASRNFLQGHEQYF; clone size: -; J gene: TRBJ2-7; D gene: -; V gene: TRBV28
CDR3 DNA: TGTGCCAGCGCTCACCGGGGGAGGGGAGGGCCTATCTACAATGAGCAGTTCTTC; CDR3 protein: CASAHRGRGGPIYNEQFF; clone size: -; J gene: TRBJ2-1; D gene: TRBD2; V gene: TRBV19
CDR3 DNA: TGTGCCAGCCGGGAGGCATACTCCTACAATGAGCAGTTCTTC; CDR3 protein: CASREAYSYNEQFF; clone size: once; J gene: TRBJ2-1; D gene: TRBD2; V gene: TRBV7-2
CDR3 DNA: TGTGCCAGCAGCTTCACAGGGGGCGGGACCGGGGAGCTGTTTTTT; CDR3 protein: CASSFTGGGTGELFF; clone size: -; J gene: TRBJ2-2; D gene: TRBD1; V gene: TRBV11-2
CDR3 DNA: TGTGCCAGCAGCCCAATGCGGACAGCGACTAACACTGAAGCTTTCTTT; CDR3 protein: CASSPMRTATNTEAFF; clone size: -; J gene: TRBJ1-1; D gene: -; V gene: TRBV14
CDR3 DNA: TGTGCCAGCAGTTTTCTGGGGAGCTCCTACGAGCAGTACTTC; CDR3 protein: CASSFLGSSYEQYF; clone size: -; J gene: TRBJ2-7; D gene: -; V gene: TRBV27
CDR3 DNA: TGTGCTATACAGACTAGCGGAAAATACTACGAGCAGTACTTC; CDR3 protein: CAIQTSGKYYEQYF; clone size: -; J gene: TRBJ2-7; D gene: TRBD2; V gene: TRBV28
CDR3 DNA: TGTGCCAGCAGTTTGTACAGATCCTACTACAATGAGCAGTTCTTC; CDR3 protein: CASSLYRSYYNEQFF; clone size: -; J gene: TRBJ2-1; D gene: -; V gene: TRBV28
CDR3 DNA: TGTGCCAGCAGCCCACGACTAGCGGGAGGCAATGAGCAGTTCTTC; CDR3 protein: CASSPRLAGGNEQFF; clone size: -; J gene: TRBJ2-1; D gene: TRBD2; V gene: TRBV7-3
CDR3 DNA: TGTGCCAGCAGTCTCCCCCGGGACAGTGGGAGAGATACGCAGTATTTT; CDR3 protein: CASSLPRDSGRDTQYF; clone size: -; J gene: TRBJ2-3; D gene: TRBD1; V gene: TRBV28
CDR3 DNA: TGTGCCAGCAGCCGGACTATGGGGAGCCGTATGAATGAGCAGTTCTTC; CDR3 protein: CASSRTMGSRMNEQFF; clone size: -; J gene: TRBJ2-1; D gene: -; V gene: TRBV7-9
CDR3 DNA: TGCGCCAGCAGCTCGACGGGACAGAACACCGGGGAGCTGTTTTTT; CDR3 protein: CASSSTGQNTGELFF; clone size: -; J gene: TRBJ2-2; D gene: -; V gene: TRBV5-1
CDR3 DNA: TGCAGCGTTGCTACAAATCCCTACGAGCAGTACTTC; CDR3 protein: CSVATNPYEQYF; clone size: -; J gene: TRBJ2-7; D gene: -; V gene: TRBV29-1
CDR3 DNA: TGTGCCAGCAGTCCCACAGGGTCAGGTTCTGAAGCTTTCTTT; CDR3 protein: CASSPTGSGSEAFF; clone size: -; J gene: TRBJ1-1; D gene: -; V gene: TRBV27
CDR3 DNA: TGTGCCAGCAGGGGCCAGTCCCTCTACGAGCAGTACTTC; CDR3 protein: CASRGQSLYEQYF; clone size: -; J gene: TRBJ2-7; D gene: -; V gene: TRBV6-1
CDR3 DNA: TGCGCCAGCAGCTTGTCCGGGACAGCGACGTATGGCTACACCTTC; CDR3 protein: CASSLSGTATYGYTF; clone size: -; J gene: TRBJ1-2; D gene: TRBD1; V gene: TRBV5-1